This entry features one T cell receptor (beta chain) sequence. This sample was included in a study of blood T cell repertoires in COVID-19. Across the whole study: There were acute and convalescent COVID-19 samples, and they came from the United States, Italy and Spain.

TCRdb keeps only in-frame clones here, not all; method: immunoSEQ multiplex PCR. The sample yields about 120,000 clones, 88% seen once. Germline V gives CDR1 LGHNA, CDR2 YNFKEQ. Trimming removed 3 bases from V and 3 bases from J, with 14 bases in between. This CDR3 comprises 15 residues. What was sequenced was peripheral blood. The chain combines TRBV4-2 with TRBJ1-1; TRBD1 might be the D (5 bases). This TCR came from a woman in her fifties or sixties with acute or convalescent COVID-19. CDR3 loop: CASSQAGGGYTEAFF. CDR3 DNA: TGTGCCAGCAGCCAGGCCGGGGGAGGGTACACTGAAGCTTTCTTT.